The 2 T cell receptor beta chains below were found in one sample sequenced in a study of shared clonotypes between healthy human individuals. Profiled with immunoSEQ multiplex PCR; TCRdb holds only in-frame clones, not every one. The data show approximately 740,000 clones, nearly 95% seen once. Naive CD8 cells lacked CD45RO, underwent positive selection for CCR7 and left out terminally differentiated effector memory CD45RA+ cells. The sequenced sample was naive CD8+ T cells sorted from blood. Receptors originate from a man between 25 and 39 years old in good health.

CDR3 amino acids: CASSSTRDGGSGNTIYF. DNA of the CDR3: TGTGCCAGCAGCTCAACTCGCGACGGGGGATCTGGAAACACCATATATTTT. The chain employs TRBV11-2 and TRBJ1-3; a possible D gene is TRBD1 (5 bases). CDR1 and CDR2 from the germline V gene are SGHAT and FQNNGV. The V end lost 4 bases, the J end lost 1 base, and 17 bases lay between the germline ends. This CDR3 is 17 amino acids long.

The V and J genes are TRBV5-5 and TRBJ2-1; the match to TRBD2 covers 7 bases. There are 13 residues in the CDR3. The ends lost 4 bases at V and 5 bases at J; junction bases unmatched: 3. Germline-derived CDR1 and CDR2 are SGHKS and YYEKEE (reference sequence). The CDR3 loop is CASSVAGNNEQFF. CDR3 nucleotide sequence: TGTGCCAGCAGCGTAGCGGGCAACAATGAGCAGTTCTTC.